The clone carrying this T cell receptor (beta chain) has a count of ten or more. Individuals who donated were healthy Caucasians from Russia aged about 6 to 100. Extracted total RNA amounted to at least 5.5 micrograms for each sample. This specimen comes from a study of blood T cells in healthy people across ages. Next came a second PCR, run for about 6 to 12 cycles, which used a sample-barcoded 5' primer along with a J-beta primer mix. Sequencing yielded, for each sample, at least 2.5 million paired-end reads carrying CDR3. TCRdb reanalysed the 5' RACE reads using MiXCR and keeps one entry per CDR3 protein. Of 1.6 million or so distinct CDR3 sequences listed, roughly 32% are singletons. The V end lost 5 bases, the J end lost 1 base, and 11 bases lay between the germline ends. Germline CDR1 MNHEY, CDR2 SMNVEV (reference sequence). This CDR3 has 14 residues.

The specimen sequenced was blood. The chain uses TRBV27 and TRBJ1-1; tentatively, D is TRBD1 (5 bases). This receptor was obtained from a woman aged 30 to 39 in good health. CDR3 nucleotides: TGTGCCAGCAGTCCAGGGTTGGGGAACACTGAAGCTTTCTTT. This translates into CASSPGLGNTEAFF.